A single sample is the source of the 20 T cell receptor beta chains below, sequenced in a study of human T cells and chemical hapten exposure. TCRdb redid the calling of the 5' RACE reads with MiXCR, one entry per CDR3 protein. This repertoire shows about 120,000 distinct CDR3 sequences, approximately 19% found once; its top ten account for 2.5% to 3.5%. Whole blood that had not been fractionated was the source of extracted total RNA. All receptors derive from a human donor in good health.

This chain joins TRBV12-3 or TRBV12-4 and TRBJ2-7; perhaps TRBD2 as D (6 bases). CDR3 size: 13 residues. Trimming took off 6 bases at V and 3 bases at J, with 12 bases between the two ends. CDR3 loop: CASSTGRYYEQYF. The CDR3 DNA sequence: TGTGCCAGCAGCACTGGGAGGTACTACGAGCAGTACTTC.

This rearrangement joins TRBV12-3 or TRBV12-4 to TRBJ1-4; 9 positions match TRBD1. After removal of 6 bases from V and 4 bases from J, the junction contained 3 bases not matched to a gene. CDR3 length equals 14 residues. CDR3 protein: CASRSGQGNEKLFF. The CDR3 DNA is TGTGCCAGCAGATCGGGACAGGGTAATGAAAAACTGTTTTTT.

The chain has TRBV27 and TRBJ2-1; TRBD2 matches 10 bases. With V trimmed by 5 bases and J by 5 bases, 9 bases remained unmatched. The CDR3 covers 16 residues. Germline V gene sequence: CDR1 MNHEY, CDR2 SMNVEV (reference sequence). The DNA of the CDR3 is TGTGCCAGCAGTCTCAAATTACTAGCGGGGAACAATGAGCAGTTCTTC. Its protein product is CASSLKLLAGNNEQFF.

This chain links TRBV11-2 with TRBJ2-3; D is ambiguous. V was clipped by 0 bases and J by 3 bases, with 4 bases between them. Germline-derived CDR1 and CDR2 are SGHAT and FQNNGV. There are 13 residues in the CDR3. CDR3 amino acids: CASSLDRTDTQYF. The CDR3 DNA follows: TGTGCCAGCAGCTTAGATCGAACAGATACGCAGTATTTT.

The chain couples TRBV27 to TRBJ2-3; D assignment may be TRBD1 or TRBD2 (5 bases each). Germline CDR1 MNHEY, CDR2 SMNVEV (reference sequence). Deletions cut 3 bases from V and 4 bases from J, with 8 bases between. The CDR3 length is 13 residues. The CDR3 sequence is CASSFMGADTQYF. CDR3 sequence (DNA): TGTGCCAGCAGTTTCATGGGGGCAGATACGCAGTATTTT.

This chain connects TRBV29-1 to TRBJ2-3, with D maybe TRBD1 (6 bases). The CDR3 loop spans 12 amino acids. CDR1 and CDR2 from the germline V gene are SQVTM and ANQGSEA. V was pared by 2 bases and J by 12 bases, with 15 bases between. CDR3 loop: CSVEFQGQLQYF. The CDR3 region has the DNA TGCAGCGTTGAATTCCAGGGACAACTTCAGTATTTT.

V is TRBV28 and J is TRBJ2-7; TRBD1 matches 8 bases. V lost 2 bases, J lost 9 bases, and 9 bases stayed unmatched. The CDR3 spans 14 residues. From germline, CDR1 is MDHEN and CDR2 SYDVKM. Here the CDR3 reads CASSLPGQARGQYF. The CDR3 DNA is TGTGCCAGCAGTTTACCGGGACAGGCACGGGGGCAGTACTTC.

This chain links TRBV6-5 with TRBJ2-7, with 10 bases fitting TRBD1. Germline V gene lookup returns CDR1 MNHEY and CDR2 SVGAGI. There are 14 residues in the CDR3. V shed 6 bases and J 4 bases; nucleotides not matched to a gene: 6. The CDR3 DNA follows: TGTGCCAGCAGACTTGGACAGGGGGTGTACGAGCAGTACTTC. Protein product: CASRLGQGVYEQYF.

In regard to this clonotype: At one end the junction does not follow the germline gene, possibly because of a read error. V gene TRBV28 combines with J gene TRBJ1-1; D uncertain. The CDR3 consists of 14 residues. Germline V gene data show CDR1 as MDHEN and CDR2 as SYDVKM. This CDR3 is CASSSPPENPEAFF. In nucleotides, the CDR3 is TGTGCCAGCAGTTCCCCTCCGGAGAACCCTGAAGCTTTCTTT.

The J gene is TRBJ2-3, the V gene TRBV6-1; 10 nucleotides agree with TRBD2. The CDR3 is 15 residues long. V shed 6 bases, J shed 4 bases, and the junction held 7 bases outside the gene matches. Germline V gene lookup returns CDR1 MNHNS and CDR2 SASEGT. In DNA form, the CDR3 reads TGTGCCAGCAGCGCACTAGCGGGATCTGCAGATACGCAGTATTTT. Protein sequence: CASSALAGSADTQYF.

This clonotype has only a few counts. A read error may produce the germline difference seen at one junction end. This chain connects TRBV2 to TRBJ1-2, with a tentative D call TRBD1 (6 bases). There are 16 residues in the CDR3. Germline V CDR1 and CDR2: SNHLY, FYNNEI. The CDR3: CASRAIKTGPKYGYTF. CDR3 nucleotides: TGTGCCAGCAGGGCCATAAAGACAGGTCCTAAGTATGGCTACACCTTC.

V and J are TRBV6-5 and TRBJ2-3, with 13 bases lining up with TRBD2. Unmatched junction bases numbered 4, after V lost 4 bases and J lost 3 bases. The CDR3 has 16 amino acids. The germline CDR1 and CDR2 sequences are MNHEY and SVGAGI. CDR3 sequence reads: CASSLGLAGATDTQYF. The DNA of the CDR3 is TGTGCCAGCAGTTTAGGACTAGCGGGAGCTACAGATACGCAGTATTTT.

This clonotype showed up just a few times. The rearrangement joins TRBV27 to TRBJ2-1; D is uncertain. Germline lookup yields CDR1 MNHEY and CDR2 SMNVEV (reference sequence). The V end lost 0 bases, the J end lost 0 bases, and 12 bases lay between the germline ends. The CDR3 is 17 amino acids. As DNA, the CDR3 is TGTGCCAGCAGTTTATCGTCGTCAGGAAGCTCCTACAATGAGCAGTTCTTC. This sequence encodes CASSLSSSGSSYNEQFF.

This clonotype has more than one count but fewer than ten. The V gene is TRBV20-1, the J gene TRBJ2-7; either TRBD1 or TRBD2 may fit D (6 bases each). Trimming pared 8 bases from V and 3 bases from J, leaving 17 bases between. Germline lookup yields CDR1 DFQATT and CDR2 SNEGSKA (reference sequence). This CDR3 is 13 amino acids long. The CDR3 sequence is CSPIGGGGYEQYF. For the CDR3, the DNA is TGCAGTCCAATAGGAGGGGGAGGCTACGAGCAGTACTTC.

The chain uses TRBV5-1 and TRBJ2-2; 12 nucleotides match TRBD2. Germline CDR1 reads SGHRS; CDR2 reads YFSETQ. Trimming at V came to 1 base and at J to 1 base, leaving 2 bases not matched to a gene. CDR3 size: 17 residues. The CDR3 loop is CASSLSSGRGNTGELFF. CDR3 coding DNA: TGCGCCAGCAGCTTGTCTAGCGGGAGGGGGAACACCGGGGAGCTGTTTTTT.

The chain has TRBV3-1 and TRBJ2-1; unclear D gene. The CDR3 covers 15 residues. Germline values: CDR1 LGHDT, CDR2 YNNKEL (reference sequence). The ends were cut back, 4 bases at V and 0 bases at J, with 10 bases in the middle. The CDR3 loop is CASSLDPSSYNEQFF. Written as DNA, the CDR3 is TGTGCCAGCAGCCTAGATCCGAGCTCCTACAATGAGCAGTTCTTC.

The chain has TRBV10-3 and TRBJ2-7, with 8 bases aligning to TRBD1. V was pared by 4 bases and J by 0 bases, with 5 bases of the junction left unmatched. The CDR3 has 15 amino acids. The V gene's germline CDR1 is ENHRY and CDR2 SYGVKD. This CDR3 reads CAISGQGFPSYEQYF. The CDR3 nucleotides read TGTGCCATCAGTGGACAGGGGTTCCCCTCCTACGAGCAGTACTTC.

V gene TRBV14 combines with J gene TRBJ1-2; 8 bases are a match to TRBD1. CDR1 and CDR2 from the germline V gene are SGHDN and FVKESK. Trimming took 4 bases from V and 6 from J; bases not matched to a gene: 7. The CDR3 spans 14 residues. Written as DNA, the CDR3 is TGTGCCAGCAGCCTAAGCGGGACAGGTGATGGCTACACCTTC. Translated: CASSLSGTGDGYTF.

In its sample, this clonotype was seen a few times. CDR3 in amino acids: CASSERTGRGETQYF. The DNA of the CDR3 is TGCGCCAGCAGTGAGCGGACAGGGAGAGGAGAGACCCAGTACTTC. V and J are TRBV10-1 and TRBJ2-5, with 8 positions matching TRBD1. J lost 4 bases, V lost 2 bases, and 6 bases had no gene match. This CDR3 is built from 15 residues. Germline lookup yields CDR1 WNHNN and CDR2 SYGVQD (reference sequence).

This chain links TRBV3-1 with TRBJ2-5; D tentatively fits TRBD1 or TRBD2 (5 bases each). Germline V CDR1 and CDR2: LGHDT, YNNKEL (reference sequence). V was cut by 0 bases and J by 7 bases, with 18 bases left in between. The CDR3 has 16 amino acids. CDR3 residues: CASSQDSGTPSGTQYF. CDR3 DNA: TGTGCCAGCAGCCAAGATTCTGGGACGCCCTCGGGGACCCAGTACTTC.